This TCR beta chain derives from a study of early T cells in non-severe SARS-CoV-2 infection. CDR1 is SQVTM and CDR2 is ANQGSEA in the germline V gene. The V and J ends lost 3 bases and 9 bases respectively, with 12 bases between them. The CDR3 contains 12 residues. This clonotype was seen repeatedly, ten times or more. TCRdb re-called the 5' RACE reads with MiXCR, one entry per CDR3 protein. The table shows fewer than 100,000 distinct CDR3 sequences, with 5% to 7% occurring only once. The source material was whole blood. This TCR was sampled from an adult who was a healthcare worker with PCR-confirmed SARS-CoV-2 infection or an uninfected control (not recorded which). The chain carries TRBV29-1 and TRBJ2-1; possible D gene TRBD2, 5 bases. DNA of the CDR3: TGCAGCGTTGAGAGCACTAGGTTTGAGCAGTTCTTC. Translation: CSVESTRFEQFF.